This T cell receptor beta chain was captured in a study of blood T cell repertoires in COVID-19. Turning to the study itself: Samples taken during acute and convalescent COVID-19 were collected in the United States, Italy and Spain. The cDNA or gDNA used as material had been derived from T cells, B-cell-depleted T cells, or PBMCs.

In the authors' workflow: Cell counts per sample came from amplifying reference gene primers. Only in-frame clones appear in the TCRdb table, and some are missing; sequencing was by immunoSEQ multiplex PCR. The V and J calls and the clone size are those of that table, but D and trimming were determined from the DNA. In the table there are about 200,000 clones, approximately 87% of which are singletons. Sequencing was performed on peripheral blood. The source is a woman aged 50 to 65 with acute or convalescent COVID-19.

CDR3 residues: CASSLVGGNTGELFF. Written as DNA, the CDR3 is TGCGCCAGCAGCTTGGTGGGGGGAAACACCGGGGAGCTGTTTTTT. The chain has TRBV5-1 and TRBJ2-2; TRBD2 might be the D (6 bases). V was cut by 0 bases and J by 2 bases, with 8 bases left in between. This CDR3 is 15 amino acids long. Germline CDR1 reads SGHRS; CDR2 reads YFSETQ.